This T cell receptor beta chain was found in a study of response to subunit inactivated influenza vaccine (dated by TCRdb to between 2018 and 2020). With respect to the entire study: Deep quantitative profiling of the T cell receptor repertoire was used in the study to follow responses to a trivalent subunit inactivated influenza vaccine.

Summary of the overall study and its limitations: It was suggested by the authors that each seasonal influenza vaccination may recruit only a limited number of new T cells.

Sequences LNHNV (CDR1) and YYDKDF (CDR2) are obtained from the germline V gene (reference sequence). Reading from cysteine to phenylalanine, the CDR3 counts 21 amino acids. Here the CDR3 DNA is all that survives: 63 bases in frame from base 1. The junction carries 25 bases between V and J, which are trimmed by 0 bases and 2 bases respectively. Turning to this clonotype: Its cognate antigen has yet to be identified. Nothing much larger sits one base from this clone, and base qualities are not available.

Libraries were built with RT-PCR. The reads were generated on an Illumina HiSeq 2500. TCRdb reran the public reads through fastp at Q25 and MiXCR, keeping productive beta chains. Identical CDR3 proteins give one entry, which carries the most common genes and DNA. This sample is represented by some 570,000 distinct CDR3 sequences; 11% of them were singletons. Around 10% of the sample goes to the ten largest clones. Separately, the same data were catalogued under a study of T cells expressing NK-cell markers. As the second study states: TCR beta cDNA libraries were made by 5'RACE template switching that added a universal primer site and unique molecular identifiers. In sorted CD3+CD56+NKG2C+, CD3+CD56+NKG2C- and CD3+CD56-NKG2C+ T-cell subsets from 8 or 9 donors, TCR beta-chain repertoires were profiled. Among the eight sequenced donors, only one was HCMV-seronegative, while the other seven were HCMV-seropositive. In several experiments an anti-gammadeltaTCR antibody was added to restrict sorting to alphabetaTCR-expressing T cells. In a handful of donors, the dominant CD3+CD56+NKG2C+ clonotypes were among the top 10 CD8+ clonotypes and accounted for about 1.0-7.5% of CD8+ T cells. Those dominant clonotypes were again the most abundant among CD3+CD56-NKG2C+ cells in a few donors, at roughly 25-65%. Whether the expanded NKG2C-expressing T cell clones were specific for HCMV antigens remained unclear. Randomly selected healthy volunteers, three men and five women, were used as the eight sequenced donors. To determine HCMV serostatus, a commercial ELISA kit was used to detect HCMV-specific IgG in serum. Ficoll density gradient centrifugation was used to isolate peripheral blood mononuclear cells from blood. For about 6 donors, unsorted PBMC were also used to sequence bulk peripheral blood T-cell repertoires. Priming for cDNA synthesis came from the TCR beta constant segment, and two successive PCR amplification steps followed. Sequencing of the libraries produced 2 x 150 bp reads on Illumina HiSeq 2000/2500, MiSeq or NextSeq. MIGEC was used to demultiplex reads and group the reads by UMI, and MiTCR was used to assemble and quantify clonotypes. To exclude erroneous sequences, only TCR cDNA sequences supported by at least two reads were retained. The tcR package was used for downstream repertoire analysis, with clonotypes matched between fractions based on CDR3 nucleotide sequence plus V segment. Antigen specificity was annotated against VDJdb with VDJmatch, allowing one amino acid substitution in CDR3.

The chain employs TRBV15 and TRBJ2-2; TRBD1 is a weak D gene call, 5 bases matching. The source material was PBMCs from blood, sampled on the day of vaccination. This clonotype was sampled from a man in his forties or fifties who received an inactivated influenza vaccine. Donor details come from another sample of the same person, matched by shared clones. The CDR3 region has the sequence CATSRDRRGQGLGTNTGELFF. The DNA reads as follows: TGTGCCACCAGCAGAGATCGCCGAGGACAAGGATTGGGAACTAACACCGGGGAGCTGTTTTTT.